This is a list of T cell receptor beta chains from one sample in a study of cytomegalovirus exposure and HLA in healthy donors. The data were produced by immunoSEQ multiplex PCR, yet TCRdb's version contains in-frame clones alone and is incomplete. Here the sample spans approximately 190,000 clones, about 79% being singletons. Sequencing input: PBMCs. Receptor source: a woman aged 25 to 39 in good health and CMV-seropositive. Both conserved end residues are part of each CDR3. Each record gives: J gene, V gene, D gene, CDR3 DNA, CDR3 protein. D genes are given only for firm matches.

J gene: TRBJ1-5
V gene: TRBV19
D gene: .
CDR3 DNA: TGTGCCAGTAGTATGGGGGGGTGGCGAACGGGCAATCAGCCCCAGCATTTT
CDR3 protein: CASSMGGWRTGNQPQHF

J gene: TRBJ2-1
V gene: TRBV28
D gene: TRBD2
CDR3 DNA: TGTGCCATCGGTAATGCCGGGAGGGCCTTCTACAATGAGCAGTTCTTC
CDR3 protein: CAIGNAGRAFYNEQFF

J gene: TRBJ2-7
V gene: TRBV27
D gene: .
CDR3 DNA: TGTGCCAGCAGTTTTAGGAGCTCCTACGAGCAGTACTTC
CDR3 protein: CASSFRSSYEQYF

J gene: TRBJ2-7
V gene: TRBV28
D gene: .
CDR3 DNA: TGTGCCAGCAGTTTGGCCTCGTACGAGCAGTACTTC
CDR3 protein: CASSLASYEQYF

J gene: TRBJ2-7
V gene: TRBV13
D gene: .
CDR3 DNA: TGTGCCAGCAGCTTAGCCGGAGGGAGCTACGAGCAGTACTTC
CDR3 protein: CASSLAGGSYEQYF

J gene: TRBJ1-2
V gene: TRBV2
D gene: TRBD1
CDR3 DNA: TGTGCCAGCAGGGACGGACAGGCCACAATCTATGGCTACACCTTC
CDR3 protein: CASRDGQATIYGYTF

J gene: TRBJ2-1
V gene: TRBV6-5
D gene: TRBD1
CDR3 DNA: TGTGCCAGCAGAGAATCGGGACAGGGGTACAATGAGCAGTTCTTC
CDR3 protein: CASRESGQGYNEQFF

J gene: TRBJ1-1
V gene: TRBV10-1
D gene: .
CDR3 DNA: TGCGCCAGCAGAGCACAGCTGAACACTGAAGCTTTCTTT
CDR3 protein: CASRAQLNTEAFF

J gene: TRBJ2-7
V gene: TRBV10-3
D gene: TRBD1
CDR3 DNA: TGTGCCATCAGTGGACAGGGCTTAACCTACGAGCAGTACTTC
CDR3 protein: CAISGQGLTYEQYF

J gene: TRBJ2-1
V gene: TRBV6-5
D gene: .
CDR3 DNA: TGTGCCAGCAGTAGAGGGCCCTCCTACAATGAGCAGTTCTTC
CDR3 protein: CASSRGPSYNEQFF